Shown below are 7 T cell receptor beta chains from a single sample sequenced in a study of blood T cell repertoires in COVID-19. The method was immunoSEQ multiplex PCR; TCRdb's version includes in-frame clones alone and lacks a portion of them. This sample has about 81,000 clones; about 85% occur once, and the top ten carry about 14%. The sample consisted of peripheral blood. These receptors were collected from a woman aged 70 to 79 with acute or convalescent COVID-19.

The gene calls are TRBV28 and TRBJ1-4, with 9 bases identical to TRBD1. The CDR3 has 15 amino acids. Germline values: CDR1 MDHEN, CDR2 SYDVKM. The J segment lost 5 bases and the V segment lost 3 bases, leaving 4 bases of the junction unmatched. The CDR3 protein is CASSFRTGVNEKLFF. The DNA for the CDR3 is TGTGCCAGCAGTTTCCGGACAGGGGTCAATGAAAAACTGTTTTTT.

CDR3 protein: CASSRREPDEQFF. CDR3 sequence (DNA): TGTGCCAGCAGTAGACGGGAGCCCGATGAGCAGTTCTTC. V usage is TRBV6-6 and J usage is TRBJ2-1; D might be TRBD2 (6 bases). Trimming left V 5 bases short and J 8 bases short, with 13 bases between. Germline CDR1 reads MNHNY; CDR2 reads SVGAGI (reference sequence). CDR3 length: 13 residues.

The chain has TRBV18 and TRBJ2-5; D not resolved. The CDR3 is made up of 11 amino acids. The V end lost 6 bases, the J end lost 3 bases, and 5 bases lay between the germline ends. In germline, CDR1 is KGHSH, CDR2 LQKENI. The CDR3 loop reads CASSPKETQYF. As DNA, the CDR3 is TGTGCCAGCTCTCCCAAAGAGACCCAGTACTTC.

The V call is TRBV27, the J call TRBJ2-3, with 14 bases lining up with TRBD2. The CDR3 contains 18 residues. CDR1 and CDR2 (germline): MNHEY, SMNVEV (reference sequence). Trimming took 3 bases from V and 1 from J; bases not matched to a gene: 6. CDR3 in amino acids: CASSLGTSGGAGTDTQYF. The CDR3 DNA sequence: TGTGCCAGCAGTTTGGGGACTAGCGGGGGAGCGGGCACAGATACGCAGTATTTT.

Only one count was recorded for this clone. The CDR3 reads CASSYWTSGSRYEQFF. The CDR3, as DNA: TGTGCCAGCAGCTATTGGACTAGCGGGAGTCGGTATGAGCAGTTCTTC. The rearrangement links TRBV5-6 to TRBJ2-1; 13 bases are shared with TRBD2. The germline V gene encodes CDR1 SGHDT and CDR2 YYEEEE. The CDR3 runs 16 residues. J was trimmed by 8 bases and V by 3 bases; bases with no gene match: 8.

The chain employs TRBV5-1 and TRBJ2-5; D is unclear. The CDR3 contains 13 residues. Germline CDR1 SGHRS, CDR2 YFSETQ. Trimming shortened V by 2 bases and J by 3 bases, and 8 bases separated the two germline ends. In nucleotides, the CDR3 is TGCGCCAGCAGCTTTAATGCGGAAGAGACCCAGTACTTC. Translated: CASSFNAEETQYF.

J is TRBJ2-2 and V is TRBV29-1; TRBD1 is a possible D gene (6 bases). Germline CDR1 and CDR2: SQVTM and ANQGSEA. This CDR3 is built from 12 residues. V lost 6 bases and J lost 7, with 12 bases in between. CDR3 nucleotide sequence: TGCAGCGTCACACAGGGTTTCGGGGAGCTGTTTTTT. Amino acids: CSVTQGFGELFF.